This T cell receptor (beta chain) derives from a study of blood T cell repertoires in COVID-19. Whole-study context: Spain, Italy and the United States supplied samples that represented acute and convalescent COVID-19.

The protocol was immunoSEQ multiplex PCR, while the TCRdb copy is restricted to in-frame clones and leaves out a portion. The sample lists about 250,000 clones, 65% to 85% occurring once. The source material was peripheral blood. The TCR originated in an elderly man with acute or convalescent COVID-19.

The CDR3 DNA reads as TGTGCCAGCAGCCAAGGCGGCGGGGCCTCCTACGAGCAGTACTTC. This sequence encodes CASSQGGGASYEQYF. The chain couples TRBV4-2 to TRBJ2-7; possibly TRBD2 for D (6 bases). Germline values: CDR1 LGHNA, CDR2 YNFKEQ. V lost 1 base to trimming and J lost 0 bases, with 10 bases between them. This CDR3 is built from 15 residues.